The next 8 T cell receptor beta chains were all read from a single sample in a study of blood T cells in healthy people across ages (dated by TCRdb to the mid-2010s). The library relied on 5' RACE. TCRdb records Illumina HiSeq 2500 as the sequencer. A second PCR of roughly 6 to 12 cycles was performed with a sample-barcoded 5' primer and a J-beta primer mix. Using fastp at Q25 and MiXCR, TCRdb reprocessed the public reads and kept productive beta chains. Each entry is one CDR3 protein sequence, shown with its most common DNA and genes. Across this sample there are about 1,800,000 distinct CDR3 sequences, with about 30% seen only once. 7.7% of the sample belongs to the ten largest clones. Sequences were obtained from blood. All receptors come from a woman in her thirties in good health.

The CDR3 here is CASSLQRGGKNEQFF. In DNA, the CDR3 is TGTGCCAGCAGCCTCCAGCGGGGGGGCAAGAATGAGCAGTTCTTC. The chain is built from TRBV6-5 and TRBJ2-1; 10 bases fit TRBD2. Germline V gene lookup returns CDR1 MNHEY and CDR2 SVGAGI. The CDR3 contains 15 residues. After removal of 6 bases from V and 7 bases from J, the junction contained 9 bases not matched to a gene.

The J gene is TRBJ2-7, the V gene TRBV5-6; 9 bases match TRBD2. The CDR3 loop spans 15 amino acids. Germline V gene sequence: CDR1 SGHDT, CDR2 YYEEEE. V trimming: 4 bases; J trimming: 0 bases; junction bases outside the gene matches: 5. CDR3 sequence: CASSLQREDSYEQYF. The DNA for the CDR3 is TGTGCCAGCAGCCTTCAGCGGGAGGACTCCTACGAGCAGTACTTC.

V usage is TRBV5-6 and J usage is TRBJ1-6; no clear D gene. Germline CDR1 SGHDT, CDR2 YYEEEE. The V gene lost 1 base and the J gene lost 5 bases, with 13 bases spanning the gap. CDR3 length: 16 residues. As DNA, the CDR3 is TGTGCCAGCAGCTTGTGGACGGGGATCGATAATTCACCCCTCCACTTT. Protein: CASSLWTGIDNSPLHF.

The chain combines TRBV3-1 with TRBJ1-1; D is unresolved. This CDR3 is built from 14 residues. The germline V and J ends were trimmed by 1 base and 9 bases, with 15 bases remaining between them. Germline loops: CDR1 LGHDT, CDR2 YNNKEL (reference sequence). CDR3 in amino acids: CASSQGDRKGKAFF. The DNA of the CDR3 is TGTGCCAGCAGCCAAGGTGATAGGAAGGGCAAAGCTTTCTTT.

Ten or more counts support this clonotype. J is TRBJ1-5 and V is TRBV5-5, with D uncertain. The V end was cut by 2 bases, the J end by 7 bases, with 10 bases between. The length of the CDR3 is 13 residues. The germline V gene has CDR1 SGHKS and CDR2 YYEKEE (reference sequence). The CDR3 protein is CASSFVVGQPQHF. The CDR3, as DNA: TGTGCCAGCAGCTTTGTTGTAGGGCAGCCCCAGCATTTT.

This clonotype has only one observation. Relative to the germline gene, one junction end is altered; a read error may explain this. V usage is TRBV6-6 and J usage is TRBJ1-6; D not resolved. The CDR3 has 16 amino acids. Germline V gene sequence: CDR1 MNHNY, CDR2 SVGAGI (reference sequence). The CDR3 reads CAGSYSRNSYNSPLHF. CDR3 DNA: TGTGCCGGCAGTTACTCACGGAACTCCTATAATTCACCCCTCCACTTT.

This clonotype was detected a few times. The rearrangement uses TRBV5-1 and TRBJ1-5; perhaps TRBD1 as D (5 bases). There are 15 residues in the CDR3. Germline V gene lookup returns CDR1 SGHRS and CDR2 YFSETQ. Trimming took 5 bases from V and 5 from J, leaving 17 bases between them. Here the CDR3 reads CASSPGAGPHQPQHF. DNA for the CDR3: TGCGCCAGCAGTCCTGGGGCAGGGCCCCATCAGCCCCAGCATTTT. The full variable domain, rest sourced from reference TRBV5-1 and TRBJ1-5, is KAGVTQTPRYLIKTRGQQVTLSCSPISGHRSVSWYQQTPGQGLQFLFEYFSETQRNKGNFPGRFSGRQFSNSRSEMNVSTLELGDSALYLCASSPGAGPHQPQHFGDGTRLSIL.

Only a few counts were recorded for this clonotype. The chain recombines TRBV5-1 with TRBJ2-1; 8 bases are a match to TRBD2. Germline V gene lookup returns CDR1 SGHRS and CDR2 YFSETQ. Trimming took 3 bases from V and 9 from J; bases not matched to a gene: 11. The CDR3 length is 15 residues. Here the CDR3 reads CASSSGTSNSGEQFF. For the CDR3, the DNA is TGCGCCAGCAGCTCGGGGACTAGTAATAGCGGTGAGCAGTTCTTC.